These 4 T cell receptor beta chains were sequenced from one sample in a study of blood T cell repertoires in COVID-19. Generated by immunoSEQ multiplex PCR, the TCRdb table keeps only in-frame clones and is missing some. Of 150,000 to 200,000 clones listed, 75% to 90% were seen once; the top ten hold roughly 3%. The specimen was peripheral blood. These receptor sequences come from a human donor with acute or convalescent COVID-19. The donor label of this sample is uncertain.

The CDR3 region is CASSLSGTGNSPLHF. CDR3 in DNA: TGTGCCAGCAGCCTCTCCGGGACAGGGAATTCACCCCTCCACTTT. The chain employs TRBV9 and TRBJ1-6, with 9 bases matching TRBD1. Trimming removed 4 bases from V and 7 bases from J; junction bases left unmatched: 6. The V gene's germline CDR1 is SGDLS and CDR2 YYNGEE. The CDR3 runs 15 residues.

The V call is TRBV28, the J call TRBJ2-7; 9 bases match TRBD1. This CDR3 has 15 residues. The ends lost 6 bases at V and 2 bases at J; junction bases unmatched: 8. Germline CDR1 is MDHEN and CDR2 is SYDVKM. Written as DNA, the CDR3 is TGTGCCAGCAGCCTATTCGGGACAGGGACCTACGAGCAGTACTTC. This codes for CASSLFGTGTYEQYF.

The chain links TRBV28 to TRBJ1-2; a possible D gene is TRBD1 (6 bases). CDR1 and CDR2 (germline): MDHEN, SYDVKM. This CDR3 region has 15 residues. Trimming cost V 6 bases and J 5 bases, with 19 bases left between them. CDR3 residues: CASSTAGGRIYGYTF. The CDR3 nucleotides read TGTGCCAGCAGCACAGCGGGGGGCCGTATTTATGGCTACACCTTC.

This chain joins TRBV19 and TRBJ1-3, with a possible D match to TRBD1 (5 bases). The CDR3 is made up of 14 amino acids. Trimming removed 8 bases from V and 4 bases from J, with 15 bases in between. CDR1 is LNHDA and CDR2 is SQIVND in the germline V gene (reference sequence). The CDR3 loop reads CASGGGAMGNTIYF. CDR3 DNA sequence: TGTGCCAGTGGAGGAGGGGCGATGGGAAACACCATATATTTT.